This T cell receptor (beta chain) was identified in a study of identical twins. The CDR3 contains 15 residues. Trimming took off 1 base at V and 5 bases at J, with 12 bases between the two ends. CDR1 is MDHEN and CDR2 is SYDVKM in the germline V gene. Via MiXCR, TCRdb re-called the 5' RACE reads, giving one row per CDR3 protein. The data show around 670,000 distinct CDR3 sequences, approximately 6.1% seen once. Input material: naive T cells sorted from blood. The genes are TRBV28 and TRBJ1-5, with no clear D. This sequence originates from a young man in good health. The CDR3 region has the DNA TGTGCCAGCAGTTTATACGCCCGGGGTGATCAGCCCCAGCATTTT. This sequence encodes CASSLYARGDQPQHF.